The TCR beta chain under discussion was sequenced for a study of early T cells in non-severe SARS-CoV-2 infection. General study results and limits: VDJdb-based annotation leaned toward anti-spike CD8 responses and missed private and CD4 specificities.

In germline, CDR1 is SGHTA, CDR2 FQGNSA. This CDR3 spans 14 amino acids. Trimming removed 5 bases at V and 0 bases at J, with 8 bases between. Notes on this clonotype: Antigen specificity is unknown.

TCRdb re-called the 5' RACE reads with MiXCR, one entry per CDR3 protein. The sample includes roughly 67,000 distinct CDR3 sequences, 9% to 15% seen only once; the top ten take over 1.5%. Sequencing used whole blood. This clonotype originated in an adult who was a healthcare worker with PCR-confirmed SARS-CoV-2 infection or an uninfected control (not recorded which). The rearrangement uses TRBV7-2 and TRBJ2-1, with D unresolved. This CDR3 reads CASSPSGSYNEQFF. CDR3 coding DNA: TGTGCCAGCAGCCCTTCCGGCTCCTACAATGAGCAGTTCTTC.